The TCR beta chain described here comes from a study of T cells after yellow fever vaccination. The length of the CDR3 is 12 residues. Germline V gene lookup returns CDR1 LGHNT and CDR2 FRNRAP. MiXCR, run by TCRdb on the 5' RACE reads, gives a single entry per CDR3 protein. The repertoire holds about 320,000 distinct CDR3 sequences, with roughly an eighth as singletons. About this clonotype: The junction departs from germline at one end; a sequencing error may be responsible.

This sequence originates from a man aged 18-30 years who received the YFV17D yellow fever vaccine. The chain combines TRBV12-5 with TRBJ1-2, with D maybe TRBD1 (5 bases). Sample: CD4+ T cells sorted from PBMCs, taken 15 days after the yellow fever booster vaccination. The CDR3 is CASALPGPDLYF. The DNA for the CDR3 is TGTGCTAGTGCCCTACCGGGACCTGATCTTTATTTC.